Presented here are 9 T cell receptor beta chains from one specimen sequenced in a study of spatial heterogeneity in lung cancer. TCRdb reanalysed the 5' RACE reads using MiXCR and keeps one entry per CDR3 protein. The profile shows about 7,500 distinct CDR3 sequences, roughly 13% of them singletons. Study-wide findings and caveats: One measure, the expanded intratumoral alpha and beta TCR count, tracked tumor mutation counts.

Regarding time point: sample taken at primary tumor resection. No antigen has been identified for these receptors. The source was lung tumor tissue, collected at surgery. Receptors were obtained from a male donor with early-stage non-small cell lung cancer.

This clonotype is deemed medium-sized. The library was designed around alpha chains, so this beta chain is a stray read whose abundance carries little weight. This chain joins TRBV27 and TRBJ2-1, with D perhaps TRBD2 (5 bases). CDR1 is MNHEY, CDR2 SMNVEV, per germline (reference sequence). The germline V and J ends were trimmed by 5 bases and 5 bases, with 13 bases remaining between them. The CDR3 consists of 14 residues. The CDR3 sequence: CASSRGPTHNEQFF. In DNA, the CDR3 is TGTGCCAGCAGTCGGGGTCCTACGCACAATGAGCAGTTCTTC.

This clonotype was counted at least ten times. This beta chain lies outside the target of a library built for alpha chains; its clone size means little. J is TRBJ2-3 and V is TRBV10-3; 7 nucleotides agree with TRBD2. With V trimmed by 6 bases and J by 0 bases, 3 bases remained unmatched. In germline, CDR1 is ENHRY, CDR2 SYGVKD. The CDR3 runs to 14 residues. The CDR3: CAIRGRESTDTQYF. The CDR3 nucleotides are TGTGCCATCAGGGGGAGGGAGAGCACAGATACGCAGTATTTT.

This clonotype was counted only a few times. The library was built for alpha chains, so this beta chain is an off-target read and its size means little. The chain has TRBV28 and TRBJ2-1, with D perhaps TRBD1 (6 bases). Looked up from germline, CDR1 is MDHEN and CDR2 is SYDVKM. The CDR3 has 14 amino acids. The V and J ends lost 3 bases and 5 bases respectively, with 11 bases between them. The CDR3: CASSFTDRNNEQFF. The DNA of the CDR3 is TGTGCCAGCAGTTTCACGGACAGAAACAATGAGCAGTTCTTC.

Note on this clonotype: This beta chain appears as a stray read in a library generated for alpha chains; its size is not informative. This chain connects TRBV20-1 to TRBJ2-7; TRBD1 matches at 9 bases. Germline CDR1 DFQATT, CDR2 SNEGSKA (reference sequence). The CDR3 spans 12 residues. The CDR3 is CSQQGATGEQYF. The CDR3 DNA reads TGCAGCCAACAGGGGGCAACTGGCGAGCAGTACTTC.

Only one count was recorded for this clonotype. Since the library was made to target alpha chains, this beta chain is a stray read and its abundance is not meaningful. The chain couples TRBV6-5 to TRBJ2-2; 8 positions match TRBD1. The CDR3 spans 16 residues. Germline assignment: CDR1 MNHEY and CDR2 SVGAGI. Losses at the gene ends were 2 bases for V and 1 base for J; bases not matched to a gene: 3. The CDR3 loop reads CASSYPGTGNTGELFF. CDR3 in DNA: TGTGCCAGCAGTTACCCCGGGACAGGGAACACCGGGGAGCTGTTTTTT.

Regarding this clonotype: As an off-target read in a library built for alpha chains, this beta chain has a frequency of little significance. The chain uses TRBV5-4 and TRBJ2-2; weak D call: TRBD1 (5 bases). V lost 4 bases and J 7 bases, leaving 11 bases between the germline ends. CDR1 is SGHNT, CDR2 YYREEE, per germline (reference sequence). This CDR3 spans 13 amino acids. In nucleotides, the CDR3 is TGTGCCAGCAGCCCTGAAAGGGGCGGGGAGCTGTTTTTT. It yields the protein CASSPERGGELFF.

This clonotype was detected ten times or more. Within a library made for alpha chains, this beta chain is off target, and its count is uninformative. V and J are TRBV7-6 and TRBJ2-6; 11 bases map to TRBD1. The CDR3 length is 17 residues. V lost 5 bases, J lost 4 bases, and 7 bases stayed unmatched. Germline assignment: CDR1 SGHVS and CDR2 FNYEAQ. CDR3 protein: CASSPGTGGAGANVLTF. The CDR3 DNA reads as TGTGCCAGCAGCCCCGGGACAGGGGGAGCAGGGGCCAACGTCCTGACTTTC.

Within the sample, this clonotype is medium-sized. As an off-target read in a library built for alpha chains, this beta chain has a frequency of little significance. The chain recombines TRBV10-3 with TRBJ1-2, with a tentative D call TRBD1 (6 bases). The CDR3 totals 14 residues. CDR1 and CDR2 (germline): ENHRY, SYGVKD. V was cut by 1 base and J by 3 bases, with 9 bases left in between. CDR3 nucleotide sequence: TGTGCCATCAGTGAGTTGGACAGCTACTATGGCTACACCTTC. The encoded protein is CAISELDSYYGYTF.

This clonotype is medium-sized by share. This beta chain is a stray sequence in a library constructed for alpha chains; its clone size is not meaningful. The J gene is TRBJ1-1, the V gene TRBV20-1; D unclear. This CDR3 spans 11 amino acids. The germline V gene encodes CDR1 DFQATT and CDR2 SNEGSKA (reference sequence). Trimming removed 5 bases from V and 8 bases from J, with 12 bases in between. The CDR3 nucleotides read TGCAGTGCTGCCCGGGTCGGGGAAGCTTTCTTT. Residues: CSAARVGEAFF.